These 17 T cell receptor beta chains share one sample of origin, sequenced in a study of OX40 agonist ivuxolimab in advanced cancers. The method was immunoSEQ multiplex PCR; TCRdb's version includes in-frame clones alone and lacks a portion of them. The profile shows roughly 11,000 clones, roughly 80% of them singletons. The sample consisted of CD4+ or CD8+ T cells sorted from blood, taken in a trial of the OX40 agonist ivuxolimab. The receptors were gathered from an adult with an advanced solid tumor such as melanoma, head and neck, liver or kidney cancer.

The chain links TRBV6-4 to TRBJ2-1; no clear D gene. V lost 4 bases to trimming and J lost 8 bases, with 12 bases between them. This CDR3 spans 13 amino acids. Germline V gene data show CDR1 as MRHNA and CDR2 as SNTAGT. The CDR3 DNA is TGTGCCAGCAGTGTGTCTCTCTGGGATGAGCAGTTCTTC. It translates to CASSVSLWDEQFF.

V usage is TRBV12-1 and J usage is TRBJ2-3. TRBV12-1 is marked as a pseudogene. This CDR3 region has 13 residues. The CDR3 loop is CASSFEGTDTQYF. CDR3 nucleotides: TGTGCCAGCAGCTTTGAGGGCACAGATACGCAGTATTTT.

The rearrangement joins TRBV6-5 to TRBJ2-7, with D unclear. Germline assignment: CDR1 MNHEY and CDR2 SVGAGI. The V end was cut by 7 bases, the J end by 2 bases, with 15 bases between. This CDR3 region has 14 residues. This CDR3 is CASTRSGTTYEQYF. The CDR3 bases are TGTGCCAGCACCCGATCTGGCACTACCTACGAGCAGTACTTC.

The V gene is TRBV9, the J gene TRBJ2-3, with no clear D. Germline CDR1 SGDLS, CDR2 YYNGEE. This CDR3 spans 16 amino acids. The V end lost 0 bases, the J end lost 1 base, and 12 bases lay between the germline ends. Written as DNA, the CDR3 is TGTGCCAGCAGCGTAGAAGCCGGGCCCGGCACAGATACGCAGTATTTT. Protein: CASSVEAGPGTDTQYF.

The rearrangement uses TRBV7-5 and TRBJ2-7; the DNA was not compared with TRBD2, the D call given in the table. TRBV7-5 is assigned pseudogene status. CDR3 length: 14 amino acids. This chain's CDR3 is CASSSGLAIYEQYF. CDR3 nucleotides: TGTGCCAGCAGCAGCGGACTAGCTATCTACGAGCAGTACTTC.

The chain is built from TRBV5-6 and TRBJ2-1; maybe TRBD1 (6 bases). CDR1 and CDR2 from the germline V gene are SGHDT and YYEEEE. The CDR3 length is 17 residues. V gave up 4 bases and J gave up 5 bases, with 22 bases separating them. CDR3 DNA: TGTGCCAGCAGCCCGCCCATTGACCGGACAGAGAACAATGAGCAGTTCTTC. Translated: CASSPPIDRTENNEQFF.

The CDR3 DNA is TGTGCCAGCAGCCCAGAGGGGGCAGCTACGCAGTATTTT. It translates to CASSPEGAATQYF. The rearrangement links TRBV27 to TRBJ2-3; 7 positions agree with TRBD1. V shed 6 bases and J 8 bases; nucleotides not matched to a gene: 8. This CDR3 contains 13 residues. Per germline, CDR1 MNHEY and CDR2 SMNVEV (reference sequence).

The V and J genes are TRBV2 and TRBJ2-1, with no clear D. Looked up from germline, CDR1 is SNHLY and CDR2 is FYNNEI. Trimming cost V 4 bases and J 7 bases, with 11 bases left between them. The CDR3 consists of 13 residues. Here the CDR3 DNA reads TGTGCCAGCAGTGGCATTCTTGGGAATGAGCAGTTCTTC. Its protein is CASSGILGNEQFF.

The genes are TRBV4-1 and TRBJ2-7, with TRBD2 identical over 8 bases. V lost 0 bases, J lost 4 bases, and 5 bases stayed unmatched. Germline V gene lookup returns CDR1 MGHRA and CDR2 YSYEKL. The CDR3 has 15 amino acids. CDR3 coding DNA: TGCGCCAGCAGCCAAGATGTTTCTAGCGGGTACGAGCAGTACTTC. This translates into CASSQDVSSGYEQYF.

The chain is built from TRBV5-4 and TRBJ2-1, with 8 positions matching TRBD1. In germline, CDR1 is SGHNT, CDR2 YYREEE (reference sequence). Germline trimming cut 3 bases from V and 7 bases from J; bases unmatched to any gene: 9. The CDR3 runs to 15 residues. In DNA form, the CDR3 reads TGTGCCAGCAGCTCGCGTGGACAGGGCTCGAATGAGCAGTTCTTC. Translating it yields CASSSRGQGSNEQFF.

The chain combines TRBV11-3 with TRBJ2-2; 8 bases map to TRBD2. Losses at the gene ends were 1 base for V and 7 bases for J; bases not matched to a gene: 2. This CDR3 has 14 residues. Germline V CDR1 and CDR2: SGHNT, YENEEA. For the CDR3, the DNA is TGTGCCAGCAGCTTAGCGGGAGGGGTCGGGGAGCTGTTTTTT. Translation: CASSLAGGVGELFF.

The chain employs TRBV5-5 and TRBJ1-5, with a weak D call TRBD1 (5 bases). Germline CDR1 SGHKS, CDR2 YYEKEE (reference sequence). CDR3 size: 16 residues. Trimming took 2 bases from V and 5 from J, leaving 17 bases between them. In DNA, the CDR3 is TGTGCCAGCAGCTTATCATGGGGGGAACGCGATCAGCCCCAGCATTTT. It yields the protein CASSLSWGERDQPQHF.

This clone came up a few times. The CDR3 coding sequence is TGCGCCAGCAGGGGGGGACTAGCGGGAGCCGGGGAGCTGTTTTTT. Its translation: CASRGGLAGAGELFF. The J gene is TRBJ2-2, the V gene TRBV5-1, with TRBD2 matching 14 bases. The germline V gene has CDR1 SGHRS and CDR2 YFSETQ. The junction had 3 bases not matched to a gene; V was cut back by 5 bases and J by 6 bases. CDR3 length equals 15 residues.

The V and J genes are TRBV9 and TRBJ2-7, with a possible D match to TRBD2 (5 bases). Between the trimmed V and J ends, which lost 3 bases and 2 bases, there was a span of 18 bases. Per germline, CDR1 SGDLS and CDR2 YYNGEE. The CDR3 consists of 16 residues. CDR3 region: CASSAGEGKPPYEQYF. The CDR3 DNA reads as TGTGCCAGCAGCGCCGGGGAAGGGAAGCCCCCCTACGAGCAGTACTTC.

A few counts support this clone. The J gene is TRBJ2-4, the V gene TRBV7-2; D may correspond to TRBD1 or TRBD2 (6 bases each). CDR1 is SGHTA and CDR2 is FQGNSA in the germline V gene. CDR3 length: 16 amino acids. The germline V and J ends were trimmed by 5 bases and 1 base, with 15 bases remaining between them. In DNA, the CDR3 is TGTGCCAGCAGCCCGGAGGGGGTATCGGCCAAAAACATTCAGTACTTC. Protein: CASSPEGVSAKNIQYF.

The rearrangement links TRBV5-1 to TRBJ2-7, with D maybe TRBD2 (6 bases). The CDR3 has 14 amino acids. In germline, CDR1 is SGHRS, CDR2 YFSETQ. The ends were cut back, 5 bases at V and 0 bases at J, with 12 bases in the middle. CDR3 residues: CASSGGTGSYEQYF. The CDR3 DNA reads as TGCGCCAGCAGTGGAGGGACGGGCTCCTACGAGCAGTACTTC.

This chain connects TRBV27 to TRBJ2-5; 10 bases are a match to TRBD2. This CDR3 comprises 17 residues. Germline CDR1 reads MNHEY; CDR2 reads SMNVEV (reference sequence). After removal of 4 bases from V and 4 bases from J, the junction contained 12 bases not matched to a gene. CDR3 DNA: TGTGCCAGCAGTTATGGGTATAGCGGGAGGAAGGGAGAGACCCAGTACTTC. It encodes CASSYGYSGRKGETQYF.